Only one count was recorded for the clone carrying this T cell receptor beta chain. The data were produced by immunoSEQ multiplex PCR, yet TCRdb's version contains in-frame clones alone and is incomplete. Among more than 95,000 clones, about 88% were seen once, and the ten largest hold more than 1.5%. Germline-derived CDR1 and CDR2 are SGDLS and YYNGEE. V lost 1 base, J lost 4 bases, and 8 bases lay in between. CDR3 size: 13 residues. The entry originates in a study of blood T cell repertoires in COVID-19. Study-level background: T cells, B-cell-depleted T cells, or PBMCs supplied cDNA or gDNA.

The receptor's source is a human donor in a cohort sampled during active COVID-19. The chain has TRBV9 and TRBJ1-2; tentative D call: TRBD1 (5 bases). The sample taken for sequencing was peripheral blood. The CDR3 protein is CASSVQGGYGYTF. The CDR3 DNA reads TGTGCCAGCAGCGTACAGGGAGGCTATGGCTACACCTTC.